The TCR beta chain described here comes from a study of regulatory T cells in long-lasting Graves disease. For TCR beta, libraries came from iRepertoire HTBI primers and Arm-PCR of CDR3 regions. In the study's own analysis: Spanning all samples, the identified segments comprised approximately 57 TRBV and approximately 15 TRBJ. TCRdb re-analysed the multiplex PCR reads in MiXCR, keeping a single row per CDR3 protein. The V and J calls shown here were made by TCRdb, not taken from the authors' results. The sample lists 400,000 to 500,000 distinct CDR3 sequences; 21% were seen once. Noted time point: persistent/refractory GD, antithyroid drugs over 5 years with positive TRAb. PBMCs were the source of the RNA used for TCR sequencing. This clonotype was seen repeatedly, ten times or more. Germline lookup yields CDR1 MDHEN and CDR2 SYDVKM. V lost 5 bases, J lost 6 bases, and 12 bases stayed unmatched. There are 15 residues in the CDR3.

This receptor was obtained from a female donor with Graves disease. The material sequenced was peripheral blood mononuclear cells (PBMCs), taken when the disease was refractory, from a patient treated with antithyroid drugs. V gene TRBV28 combines with J gene TRBJ2-7, with 8 positions matching TRBD2. CDR3 residues: CASSTPERERSEQYF. In nucleotides, the CDR3 is TGTGCCAGCAGTACCCCAGAGCGGGAGCGCAGCGAGCAGTACTTC. Complete variable domain (other parts from reference TRBV28 and TRBJ2-7): DVKVTQSSRYLVKRTGEKVFLECVQDMDHENMFWYRQDPGLGLRLIYFSYDVKMKEKGDIPEGYSVSREKKERFSLILESASTNQTSMYLCASSTPERERSEQYFGPGTRLTVT.